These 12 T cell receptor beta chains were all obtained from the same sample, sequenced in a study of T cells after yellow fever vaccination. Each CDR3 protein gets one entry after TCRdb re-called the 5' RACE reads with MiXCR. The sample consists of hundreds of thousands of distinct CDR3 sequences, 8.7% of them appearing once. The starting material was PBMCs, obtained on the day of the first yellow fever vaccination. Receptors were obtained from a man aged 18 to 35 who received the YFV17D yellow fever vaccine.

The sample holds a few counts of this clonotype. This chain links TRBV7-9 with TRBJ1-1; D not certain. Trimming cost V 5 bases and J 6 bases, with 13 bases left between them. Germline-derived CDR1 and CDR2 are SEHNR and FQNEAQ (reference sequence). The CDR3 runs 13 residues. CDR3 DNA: TGTGCCAGCAGCCCGGGCCTTTCGCCTGAAGCTTTCTTT. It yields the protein CASSPGLSPEAFF. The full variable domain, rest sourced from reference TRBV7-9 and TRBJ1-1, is DTGVSQNPRHKITKRGQNVTFRCDPISEHNRLYWYRQTLGQGPEFLTYFQNEAQLEKSRLLSDRFSAERPKGSFSTLEIQRTEQGDSAMYLCASSPGLSPEAFFGQGTRLTVV.

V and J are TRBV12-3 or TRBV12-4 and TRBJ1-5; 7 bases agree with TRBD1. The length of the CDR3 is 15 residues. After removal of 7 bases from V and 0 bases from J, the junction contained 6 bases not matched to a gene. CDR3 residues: CASMKTGNSNQPQHF. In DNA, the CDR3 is TGTGCCAGCATGAAGACAGGGAATAGCAATCAGCCCCAGCATTTT.

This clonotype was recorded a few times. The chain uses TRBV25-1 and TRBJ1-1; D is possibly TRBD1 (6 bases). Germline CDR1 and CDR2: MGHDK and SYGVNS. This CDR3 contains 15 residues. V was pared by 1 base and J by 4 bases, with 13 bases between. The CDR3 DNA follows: TGTGCCAGCAGTGAATTAGGGGGGACGACCACTGAAGCTTTCTTT. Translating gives CASSELGGTTTEAFF.

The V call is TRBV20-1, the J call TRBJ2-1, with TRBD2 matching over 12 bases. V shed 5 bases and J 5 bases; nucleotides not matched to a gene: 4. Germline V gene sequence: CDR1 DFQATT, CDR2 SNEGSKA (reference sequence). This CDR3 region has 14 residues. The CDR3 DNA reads TGCAGTGCTGTGAGACTAGCGGGGGACAATGAGCAGTTCTTC. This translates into CSAVRLAGDNEQFF.

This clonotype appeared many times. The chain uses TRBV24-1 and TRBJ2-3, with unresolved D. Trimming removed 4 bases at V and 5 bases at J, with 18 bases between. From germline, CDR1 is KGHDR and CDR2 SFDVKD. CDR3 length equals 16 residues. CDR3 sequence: CATSDNLGGSGDTQYF. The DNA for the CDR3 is TGTGCCACCAGTGACAATCTAGGTGGGTCGGGAGATACGCAGTATTTT.

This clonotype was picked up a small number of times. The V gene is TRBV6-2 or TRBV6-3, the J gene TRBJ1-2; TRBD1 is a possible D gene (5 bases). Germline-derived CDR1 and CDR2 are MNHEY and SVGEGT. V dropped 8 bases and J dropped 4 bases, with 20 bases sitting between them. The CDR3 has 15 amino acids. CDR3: CASRRFSGGLYGYTF. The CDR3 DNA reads TGTGCCAGCCGCCGTTTTTCCGGGGGACTCTATGGCTACACCTTC.

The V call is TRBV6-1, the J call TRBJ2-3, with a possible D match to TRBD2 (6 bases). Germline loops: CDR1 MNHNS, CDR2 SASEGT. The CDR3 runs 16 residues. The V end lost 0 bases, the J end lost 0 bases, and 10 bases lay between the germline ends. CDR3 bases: TGTGCCAGCAGTGAAGCTTTGCGGGGTAGCACAGATACGCAGTATTTT. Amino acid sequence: CASSEALRGSTDTQYF.

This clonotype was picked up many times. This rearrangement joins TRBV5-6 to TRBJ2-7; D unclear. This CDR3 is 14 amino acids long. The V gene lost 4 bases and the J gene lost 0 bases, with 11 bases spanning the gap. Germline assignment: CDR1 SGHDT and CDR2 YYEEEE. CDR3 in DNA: TGTGCCAGCAGCCTGGATGGATTCTCCTACGAGCAGTACTTC. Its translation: CASSLDGFSYEQYF.

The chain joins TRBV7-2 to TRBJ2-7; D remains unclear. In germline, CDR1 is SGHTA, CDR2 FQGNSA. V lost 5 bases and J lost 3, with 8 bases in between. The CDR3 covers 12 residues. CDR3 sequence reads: CASSPSDYEQYF. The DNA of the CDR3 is TGTGCCAGCAGCCCCTCTGACTACGAGCAGTACTTC.

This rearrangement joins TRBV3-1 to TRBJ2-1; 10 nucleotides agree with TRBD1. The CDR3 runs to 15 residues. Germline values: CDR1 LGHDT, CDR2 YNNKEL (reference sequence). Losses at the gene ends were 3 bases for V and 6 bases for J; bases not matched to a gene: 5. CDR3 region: CASSQAGTGVNEQFF. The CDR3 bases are TGTGCCAGCAGCCAGGCCGGGACAGGGGTCAATGAGCAGTTCTTC.

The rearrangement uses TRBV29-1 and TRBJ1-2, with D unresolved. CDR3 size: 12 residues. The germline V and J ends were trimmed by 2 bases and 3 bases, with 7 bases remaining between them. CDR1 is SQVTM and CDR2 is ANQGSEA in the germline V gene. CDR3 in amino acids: CSVEPPDYGYTF. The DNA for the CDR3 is TGCAGCGTTGAACCCCCGGACTATGGCTACACCTTC.

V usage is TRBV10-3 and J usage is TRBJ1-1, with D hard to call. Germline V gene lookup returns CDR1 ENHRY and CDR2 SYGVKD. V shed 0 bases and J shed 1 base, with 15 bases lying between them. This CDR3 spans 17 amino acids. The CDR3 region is CAISESWESSGNTEAFF. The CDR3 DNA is TGTGCCATCAGTGAGTCCTGGGAATCATCGGGGAACACTGAAGCTTTCTTT.